These 10 T cell receptor beta chains share one sample of origin, sequenced in a study of OX40 agonist ivuxolimab in advanced cancers. Some clones are missing from TCRdb's copy, which holds only in-frame ones; the method was immunoSEQ multiplex PCR. The table has some 27,000 clones, around 86% seen once; the top ten hold approximately 16%. The sample in question was CD4+ or CD8+ T cells sorted from blood, obtained in a trial of the OX40 agonist ivuxolimab. The receptors were gathered from an adult with an advanced solid tumor such as melanoma, head and neck, liver or kidney cancer.

The chain recombines TRBV4-3 with TRBJ1-3; D gene unclear. The V and J ends lost 0 bases and 0 bases respectively, with 6 bases between them. The CDR3 runs 15 residues. Germline V gives CDR1 LGHNA, CDR2 YSLEER. The CDR3 loop is CASSQDWVSGNTIYF. CDR3 in DNA: TGCGCCAGCAGCCAAGATTGGGTCTCTGGAAACACCATATATTTT.

Comments on this clone: A junction end diverges from the germline sequence, so it may reflect a read error. The J gene is TRBJ2-7, the V gene TRBV2, with a possible D match to TRBD2 (7 bases). Germline V gene data show CDR1 as SNHLY and CDR2 as FYNNEI. The CDR3 has 12 residues. The CDR3 DNA sequence: TGTGCCAGCATCCGCGGGGGCGGTATGGCGATGTTC. Translation: CASIRGGGMAMF.

About this clone itself: Other nucleotide sequences from this sample produce the same CDR3. This chain links TRBV13 with TRBJ2-7, with 9 bases lining up with TRBD1. Germline values: CDR1 PRHDT, CDR2 FYEKMQ (reference sequence). The trim removed 4 bases at V and 5 bases at J, leaving 9 bases unmatched. The CDR3 extends over 15 amino acids. The CDR3 spells CASSSSGTGRNEQYF. CDR3 nucleotide sequence: TGTGCCAGCAGCTCATCCGGGACAGGGCGGAACGAGCAGTACTTC.

The rearrangement uses TRBV15 and TRBJ2-4; TRBD2 might be the D (6 bases). There are 14 residues in the CDR3. Germline V CDR1 and CDR2: LNHNV, YYDKDF (reference sequence). V was clipped by 7 bases and J by 1 base, with 11 bases between them. CDR3 residues: CATTPGDAKNIQYF. Written as DNA, the CDR3 is TGTGCCACCACACCGGGGGATGCCAAAAACATTCAGTACTTC.

The chain joins TRBV29-1 to TRBJ2-1, with D tentatively TRBD2 (5 bases). This CDR3 has 11 amino acids. Trimming pared 6 bases from V and 8 bases from J, leaving 11 bases between. Germline CDR1 reads SQVTM; CDR2 reads ANQGSEA. DNA for the CDR3: TGCAGCGTCCGGCTGGACTATGAGCAGTTCTTC. As protein: CSVRLDYEQFF.

By its share, this clone is medium-sized. The sample holds other DNA sequences that translate to the same CDR3. The chain joins TRBV2 to TRBJ2-7; D remains unclear. Trimming cost V 6 bases and J 0 bases, with 6 bases left between them. The CDR3 runs 12 residues. Germline V lookup: CDR1 SNHLY, CDR2 FYNNEI. CDR3 nucleotides: TGTGCCAGCAGATGGATCTCCTACGAGCAGTACTTC. Amino acids: CASRWISYEQYF.

The chain combines TRBV7-8 with TRBJ1-1; 9 bases are a match to TRBD1. The CDR3 is 18 residues long. V shed 4 bases, J shed 11 bases, and the junction held 23 bases outside the gene matches. CDR1 is SGHVS, CDR2 FQNEAQ, per germline. The CDR3 region has the DNA TGTGCCAGCAGCTCTACACCGAGTCTCTGGACAGGGGCTAACTGGGCTTTCTTT. This codes for CASSSTPSLWTGANWAFF.

This sequence joins TRBV7-6 and TRBJ2-1; 11 bases align to TRBD2. V was clipped by 3 bases and J by 5 bases; unmatched bases: 9. This CDR3 spans 17 amino acids. In germline, CDR1 is SGHVS, CDR2 FNYEAQ. CDR3 nucleotides: TGTGCCAGCAGCTTGTATACTAGCGGGGGCCGTAACAATGAGCAGTTCTTC. Translation: CASSLYTSGGRNNEQFF.

This sequence joins TRBV9 and TRBJ2-3; D gene ambiguous. The CDR3 consists of 13 residues. Germline V gene lookup returns CDR1 SGDLS and CDR2 YYNGEE. V dropped 0 bases and J dropped 4 bases, with 6 bases sitting between them. The DNA for the CDR3 is TGTGCCAGCAGCGTAGCTGGACCAGATACGCAGTATTTT. This translates into CASSVAGPDTQYF.

As DNA, the CDR3 is TGCGCCAGCAGCTTGGGACAGGGAGTCGAGCAGTACTTC. Translated, it gives CASSLGQGVEQYF. V gene TRBV5-1 combines with J gene TRBJ2-7; 7 bases line up with TRBD1. CDR1 and CDR2 from the germline V gene are SGHRS and YFSETQ. This CDR3 region has 13 residues. V dropped 0 bases and J dropped 6; count of bases not matched to a gene: 3.